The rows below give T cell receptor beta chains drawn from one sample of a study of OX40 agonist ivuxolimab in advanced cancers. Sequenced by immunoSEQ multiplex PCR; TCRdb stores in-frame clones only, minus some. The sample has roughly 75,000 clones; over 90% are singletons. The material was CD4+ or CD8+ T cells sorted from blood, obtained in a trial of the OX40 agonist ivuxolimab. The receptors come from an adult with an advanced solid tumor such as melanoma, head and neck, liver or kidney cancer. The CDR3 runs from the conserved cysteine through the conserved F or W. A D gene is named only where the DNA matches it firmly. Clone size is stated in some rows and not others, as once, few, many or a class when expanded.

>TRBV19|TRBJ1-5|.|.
TGTGCCAGTACCACTTATAGCAATCAGCCCCAGCATTTT
CASTTYSNQPQHF
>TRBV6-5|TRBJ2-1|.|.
TGTGCCAGCAGTTACGGGGTTTCGGCCTACAATGAGCAGTTCTTC
CASSYGVSAYNEQFF
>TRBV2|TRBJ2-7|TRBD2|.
TGTGCCAGCAGTCCTCTGGCGGCGGTAGCGGGGGCGGCCGAGCAGTACTTC
CASSPLAAVAGAAEQYF
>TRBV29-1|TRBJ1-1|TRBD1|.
TGCAGCGCTGGACTATTGGACAGGGGAGAAGCTTTCTTT
CSAGLLDRGEAFF
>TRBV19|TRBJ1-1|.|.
TGTGCCAGTAGTACCAGGACCACTGAAGCTTTCTTT
CASSTRTTEAFF
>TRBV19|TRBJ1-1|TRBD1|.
TGTGCCTCTAAACCAGGGGGTGCGCTTGAAGCTTTCTTT
CASKPGGALEAFF
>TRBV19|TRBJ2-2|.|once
TGTGCCAGTAGTCTAAACGGGCCGGGGGACACCGGGGAGCTGTTTTTT
CASSLNGPGDTGELFF
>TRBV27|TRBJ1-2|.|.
TGTGCCAGCAGTTTATCGTCCAGAATCTATGGCTACACCTTC
CASSLSSRIYGYTF
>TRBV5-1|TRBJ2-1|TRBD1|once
TGCGCCAGCAGCACCGGACAGGGGGGGAATGAGCAGTTCTTC
CASSTGQGGNEQFF
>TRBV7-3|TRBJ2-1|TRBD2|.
TGTGCCAGCAGCTCACGAGCCGGGACTAGCGGGAGGGCCTACAATGAGCAGTTCTTC
CASSSRAGTSGRAYNEQFF
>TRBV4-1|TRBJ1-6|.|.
TGCGCCAGCAGCCAGGGGGAGGGGTCACCCCTCCACTTT
CASSQGEGSPLHF
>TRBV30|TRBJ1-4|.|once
TGTGCCTGGAGTGTGGAGAGTGAAAAACTGTTTTTT
CAWSVESEKLFF
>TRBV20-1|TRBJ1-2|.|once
TGCAGTGCTAGAGGGGATGGCTACACCTTC
CSARGDGYTF
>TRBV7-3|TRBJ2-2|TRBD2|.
TGTGCCAGCAGTCGCACCGGGACTAGCGGGTCCTTTTACGCCGGGGAGCTGTTTTTT
CASSRTGTSGSFYAGELFF
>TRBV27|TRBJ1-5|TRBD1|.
TGTGCCAGCAGTCGACAGGGTCTAGGCCAGCCCCAGCATTTT
CASSRQGLGQPQHF
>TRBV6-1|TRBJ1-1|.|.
TGTGCCAGCAGTGATCGAGCAGGGAACACTGAAGCTTTCTTT
CASSDRAGNTEAFF
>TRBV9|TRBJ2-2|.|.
TGTGCCAGCAGCGTAGATGACCCTGAAAACACCGGGGAGCTGTTTTTT
CASSVDDPENTGELFF
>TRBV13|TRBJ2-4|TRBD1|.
TGTGCCAGCAGCTTAGACAGGGGGAACATTCAGTACTTC
CASSLDRGNIQYF
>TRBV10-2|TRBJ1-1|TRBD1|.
TGCGCCAGCAGTGAGAGTTCAGGGGGAACTGAAGCTTTCTTT
CASSESSGGTEAFF
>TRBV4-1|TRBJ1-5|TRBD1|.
TGCGCCAGCAGCATCGGACAGGGCCCCTATAGCAATCAGCCCCAGCATTTT
CASSIGQGPYSNQPQHF
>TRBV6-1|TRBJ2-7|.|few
TGTGCCAGCAGTGAGGGCTACGAGCAGTACTTC
CASSEGYEQYF
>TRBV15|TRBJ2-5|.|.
TGTGCCACCAGCCCCCGGCCGGGACCTAGAGAGACCCAGTACTTC
CATSPRPGPRETQYF
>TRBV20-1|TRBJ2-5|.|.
TGCAGTGCACTTCGTGGAGAGACCCAGTACTTC
CSALRGETQYF
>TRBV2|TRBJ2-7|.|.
TGTGCCTGCTTGGGGGGATCCTCCTACGAGCAGTACTTC
CACLGGSSYEQYF
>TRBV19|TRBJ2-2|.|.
TGTGCCACGTCCTGGGCTCGTGGGGGGGAGCTGTTTTTT
CATSWARGGELFF
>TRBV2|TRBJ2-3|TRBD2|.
TGTGCCAGCAGTGGTATAGCGGGAGACACAGATACGCAGTATTTT
CASSGIAGDTDTQYF